Listed here are 15 T cell receptor beta chains from one sample, sequenced in a study of T cell responses to AZD1222 COVID-19 vaccine. The method was immunoSEQ multiplex PCR; TCRdb's version includes in-frame clones alone and lacks a portion of them. Here the sample spans 95,000 to 150,000 clones, approximately 90% being singletons. Sequenced material: peripheral blood, taken on day 0 of AZD1222 vaccination. These TCRs come from an adult in good health.

The chain employs TRBV12-3 or TRBV12-4 and TRBJ2-2; no definite D call. The CDR3 runs to 13 residues. Trimming took 4 bases from V and 6 from J, leaving 9 bases between them. DNA of the CDR3: TGTGCCAGCAGTTCCCATTTAGCCGGGGAGCTGTTTTTT. This sequence encodes CASSSHLAGELFF.

This clone occurred a few times. V usage is TRBV13 and J usage is TRBJ2-5; a weak D match, TRBD1 (6 bases). This CDR3 has 13 residues. Germline V CDR1 and CDR2: PRHDT, FYEKMQ (reference sequence). Trimming cost V 3 bases and J 4 bases, with 9 bases left between them. The CDR3 is CASSFGQTETQYF. In DNA, the CDR3 is TGTGCCAGCAGCTTCGGACAGACAGAGACCCAGTACTTC.

This clone was counted a single time. The junction does not match germline at one end; this may be a read error. J is TRBJ1-2 and V is TRBV5-6; D gene uncertain. The CDR3 runs to 13 residues. Germline V CDR1 and CDR2: SGHDT, YYEEEE. CDR3 residues: CASSLVVVDGHTF. The CDR3 coding sequence is TGTGCCAGCAGCCTGGTGGTGGTGGATGGCCACACCTTC.

This clone was picked up one time. V usage is TRBV10-3 and J usage is TRBJ1-6, with D perhaps TRBD1 (6 bases). With 7 bases removed from V and 13 bases from J, the gap between germline ends came to 23 bases. This CDR3 has 15 residues. The germline V gene encodes CDR1 ENHRY and CDR2 SYGVKD. CDR3 in amino acids: CAIKGDGRARGPLHF. The CDR3 nucleotides are TGTGCCATCAAGGGGGATGGCAGGGCCCGAGGGCCCCTCCACTTT.

The rearrangement joins TRBV18 to TRBJ1-2, with 7 bases identical to TRBD1. CDR3 size: 16 residues. V lost 6 bases to trimming and J lost 6 bases; unmatched junction nucleotides: 16. Germline CDR1 and CDR2: KGHSH and LQKENI. CDR3 in DNA: TGTGCCAGCTCCCCCTTTGAGGGGGCCTTTAGGAATGGCTACACCTTC. The encoded protein is CASSPFEGAFRNGYTF.

The chain recombines TRBV5-1 with TRBJ1-2; TRBD1 agrees at 9 bases. CDR1 and CDR2 from the germline V gene are SGHRS and YFSETQ. This CDR3 is 15 amino acids long. J was trimmed by 4 bases and V by 3 bases; bases with no gene match: 7. The chain's CDR3 is CASSSAGTGSYGYTF. The CDR3 bases are TGCGCCAGCAGCTCGGCCGGGACAGGGAGCTATGGCTACACCTTC.

This CDR3 is CASSQDRYEQYF. For the CDR3, the DNA is TGTGCCAGCAGCCAAGATCGATACGAGCAGTACTTC. The chain is built from TRBV3-1 (or the pseudogene TRBV3-2) and TRBJ2-7, with no clear D. Trimming stripped 0 bases from V and 4 bases from J, with 4 bases between. The V gene's germline CDR1 is LGHDT and CDR2 YNNKEL (reference sequence). The CDR3 spans 12 residues.

The genes are TRBV29-1 and TRBJ2-1, with 13 bases lining up with TRBD2. V was pared by 7 bases and J by 7 bases, with 7 bases of the junction left unmatched. The CDR3 runs 14 residues. Germline CDR1 reads SQVTM; CDR2 reads ANQGSEA. The CDR3 region has the DNA TGCAGCGGCATAGGACTAGCGGGAGCTAATGAGCAGTTCTTC. Its protein is CSGIGLAGANEQFF.

This sequence joins TRBV11-2 and TRBJ2-3; D is unresolved. V lost 4 bases, J lost 9 bases, and 20 bases lay in between. Germline loops: CDR1 SGHAT, CDR2 FQNNGV. The CDR3 is 15 residues long. CDR3 DNA: TGTGCCAGCAGCTCACTGTCACGAGCCCACGGGACGCAGTATTTT. As protein: CASSSLSRAHGTQYF.

The rearrangement uses TRBV6-2 or TRBV6-3 and TRBJ2-7; a possible D gene is TRBD2 (6 bases). Germline CDR1 and CDR2: MNHEY and SVGEGT. CDR3 length: 15 residues. Trimming cost V 4 bases and J 3 bases, with 16 bases left between them. The DNA for the CDR3 is TGTGCCAGCAGTTCCGGGCCGGGACTGAGCTACGAGCAGTACTTC. This codes for CASSSGPGLSYEQYF.

The rearrangement links TRBV5-1 to TRBJ1-2; D possibly corresponds to TRBD1 (6 bases). Germline V CDR1 and CDR2: SGHRS, YFSETQ. The V end was cut by 4 bases, the J end by 3 bases, with 13 bases between. The CDR3 runs 14 residues. The CDR3 DNA is TGCGCCAGCAGCCTCCAAGGGGGAGACTATGGCTACACCTTC. Translating it yields CASSLQGGDYGYTF.

This clone was seen more than once but under ten times. The rearrangement joins TRBV3-1 (or the pseudogene TRBV3-2) to TRBJ2-1; 12 nucleotides agree with TRBD1. The CDR3 has 17 residues. The junction had 12 bases not matched to a gene; V was cut back by 2 bases and J by 10 bases. Germline V gene data show CDR1 as LGHDT and CDR2 as YNNKEL (reference sequence). The CDR3 reads CASSQSPGQGALNEQFF. DNA of the CDR3: TGTGCCAGCAGCCAATCTCCGGGACAGGGGGCTCTTAACGAGCAGTTCTTC.

The gene calls are TRBV7-8 and TRBJ1-5; weak D call: TRBD1 (6 bases). From germline, CDR1 is SGHVS and CDR2 FQNEAQ. CDR3 length equals 15 residues. The V end was cut by 4 bases, the J end by 1 base, with 11 bases between. CDR3 region: CASSSRDKSNQPQHF. The CDR3 nucleotides read TGTGCCAGCAGCTCCCGGGACAAAAGCAATCAGCCCCAGCATTTT. Full variable domain (outside the CDR3, taken from reference TRBV7-8 and TRBJ1-5): GAGVSQSPRYKVAKRGQDVALRCDPISGHVSLFWYQQALGQGPEFLTYFQNEAQLDKSGLPSDRFFAERPEGSVSTLKIQRTQQEDSAVYLCASSSRDKSNQPQHFGDGTRLSIL.

This clone has only one observation. V is TRBV10-1 and J is TRBJ2-7, with 7 bases matching TRBD2. The CDR3 runs to 13 residues. Germline loops: CDR1 WNHNN, CDR2 SYGVQD (reference sequence). With 8 bases clipped from V and 4 bases from J, the junction kept 8 bases outside the gene matches. CDR3 residues: CASSPSGAYEQYF. In nucleotides, the CDR3 is TGCGCCAGCTCGCCTAGCGGAGCATACGAGCAGTACTTC.

The V and J genes are TRBV7-6 and TRBJ1-5; 7 positions match TRBD1. Germline trimming cut 4 bases from V and 0 bases from J; bases unmatched to any gene: 3. The CDR3 sequence is 15 residues long. The germline V gene encodes CDR1 SGHVS and CDR2 FNYEAQ. The CDR3 DNA follows: TGTGCCAGCAGCTACGGACAGGCTAGCAATCAGCCCCAGCATTTT. Its translation is CASSYGQASNQPQHF.